This T cell receptor beta chain was identified during a study of shared T cell receptors in the human thymus. Per the germline V gene, CDR1 is GTSNPN and CDR2 is SVGIG (reference sequence). The CDR3 is 16 residues long. Measured with immunoSEQ multiplex PCR; TCRdb has only the in-frame clones, and not every one. The data contain a few hundred thousand clones, more than 85% of them singletons. The chain has TRBV30 and TRBJ2-7, with TRBD1 matching 8 bases. The sequenced material came from thymocytes. This clonotype was obtained from a human donor. The CDR3 DNA reads TGTGCATCCCCACGGCAGGGGGCGAAAGGTTCCTACGAGCAGTACTTC. It translates to CASPRQGAKGSYEQYF.